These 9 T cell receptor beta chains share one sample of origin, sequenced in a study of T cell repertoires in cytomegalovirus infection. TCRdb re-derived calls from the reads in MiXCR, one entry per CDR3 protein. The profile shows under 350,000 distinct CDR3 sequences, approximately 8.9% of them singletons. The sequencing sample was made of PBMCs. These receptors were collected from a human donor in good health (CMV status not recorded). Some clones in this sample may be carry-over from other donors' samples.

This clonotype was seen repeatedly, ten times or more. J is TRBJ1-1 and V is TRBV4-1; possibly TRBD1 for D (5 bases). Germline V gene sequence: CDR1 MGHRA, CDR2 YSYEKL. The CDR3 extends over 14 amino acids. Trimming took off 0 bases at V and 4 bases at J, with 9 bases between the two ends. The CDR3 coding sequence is TGCGCCAGCAGCCAAGAATGGCAGGGCACTGAAGCTTTCTTT. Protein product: CASSQEWQGTEAFF.

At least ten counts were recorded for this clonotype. CDR3 DNA sequence: TGCAGTGCTAGGAGCCCTAGCGGGGGGGCGAGTTTCACAGATACGCAGTATTTT. This sequence encodes CSARSPSGGASFTDTQYF. The rearrangement links TRBV20-1 to TRBJ2-3, with TRBD2 identical over 12 bases. CDR1 and CDR2 from the germline V gene are DFQATT and SNEGSKA (reference sequence). This CDR3 contains 18 residues. The junction had 12 bases not matched to a gene; V was cut back by 3 bases and J by 2 bases.

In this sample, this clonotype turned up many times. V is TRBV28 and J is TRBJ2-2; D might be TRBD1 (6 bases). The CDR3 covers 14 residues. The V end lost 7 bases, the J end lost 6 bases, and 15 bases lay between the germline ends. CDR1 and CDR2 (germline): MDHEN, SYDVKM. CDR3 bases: TGTGCCAGCACCTCCAGGGGCGTGGCCGGGGAGCTGTTTTTT. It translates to CASTSRGVAGELFF.

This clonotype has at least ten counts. CDR3 loop: CASSLRRADTQYF. In DNA, the CDR3 is TGTGCCAGCAGTCTCCGACGGGCAGATACGCAGTATTTT. V gene TRBV7-2 combines with J gene TRBJ2-3; D ambiguous. The germline CDR1 and CDR2 sequences are SGHTA and FQGNSA. The CDR3 is 13 residues long. V was pared by 6 bases and J by 4 bases, with 11 bases between.

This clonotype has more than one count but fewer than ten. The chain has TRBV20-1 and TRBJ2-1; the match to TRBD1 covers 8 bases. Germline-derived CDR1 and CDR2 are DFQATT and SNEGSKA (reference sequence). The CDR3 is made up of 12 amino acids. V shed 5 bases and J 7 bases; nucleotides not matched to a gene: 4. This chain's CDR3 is CSADRGGNEQFF. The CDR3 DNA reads TGCAGTGCTGACAGGGGTGGGAATGAGCAGTTCTTC.

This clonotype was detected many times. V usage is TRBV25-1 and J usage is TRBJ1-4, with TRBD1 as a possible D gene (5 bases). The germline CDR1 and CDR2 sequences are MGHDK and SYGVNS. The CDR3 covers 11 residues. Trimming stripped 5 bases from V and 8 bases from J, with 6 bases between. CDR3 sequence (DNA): TGTGCCAGCAGTCACAGGGAAAAACTGTTTTTT. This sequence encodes CASSHREKLFF.

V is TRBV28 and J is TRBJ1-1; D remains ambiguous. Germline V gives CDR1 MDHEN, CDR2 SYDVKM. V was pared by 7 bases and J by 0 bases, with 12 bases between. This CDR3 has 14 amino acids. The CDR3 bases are TGTGCCAGCATCAACGTTAACATGAACACTGAAGCTTTCTTT. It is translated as CASINVNMNTEAFF. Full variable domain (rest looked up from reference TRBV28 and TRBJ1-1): DVKVTQSSRYLVKRTGEKVFLECVQDMDHENMFWYRQDPGLGLRLIYFSYDVKMKEKGDIPEGYSVSREKKERFSLILESASTNQTSMYLCASINVNMNTEAFFGQGTRLTVV.

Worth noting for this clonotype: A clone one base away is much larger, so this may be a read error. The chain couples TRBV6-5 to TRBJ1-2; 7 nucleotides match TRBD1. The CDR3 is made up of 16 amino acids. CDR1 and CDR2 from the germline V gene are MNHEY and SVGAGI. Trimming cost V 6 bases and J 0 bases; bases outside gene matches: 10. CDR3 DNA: TGTGCCAGCAGCTTAACCGGGACAGCGACTAACTATGGCTACACCTTC. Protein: CASSLTGTATNYGYTF.

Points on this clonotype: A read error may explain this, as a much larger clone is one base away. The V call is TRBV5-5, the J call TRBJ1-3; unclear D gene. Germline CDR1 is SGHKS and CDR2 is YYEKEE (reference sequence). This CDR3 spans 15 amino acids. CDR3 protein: CTSSSRTDSGNTIYF. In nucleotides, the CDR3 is TGTACCAGCAGCTCTAGGACTGACTCTGGAAACACCATATATTTT.